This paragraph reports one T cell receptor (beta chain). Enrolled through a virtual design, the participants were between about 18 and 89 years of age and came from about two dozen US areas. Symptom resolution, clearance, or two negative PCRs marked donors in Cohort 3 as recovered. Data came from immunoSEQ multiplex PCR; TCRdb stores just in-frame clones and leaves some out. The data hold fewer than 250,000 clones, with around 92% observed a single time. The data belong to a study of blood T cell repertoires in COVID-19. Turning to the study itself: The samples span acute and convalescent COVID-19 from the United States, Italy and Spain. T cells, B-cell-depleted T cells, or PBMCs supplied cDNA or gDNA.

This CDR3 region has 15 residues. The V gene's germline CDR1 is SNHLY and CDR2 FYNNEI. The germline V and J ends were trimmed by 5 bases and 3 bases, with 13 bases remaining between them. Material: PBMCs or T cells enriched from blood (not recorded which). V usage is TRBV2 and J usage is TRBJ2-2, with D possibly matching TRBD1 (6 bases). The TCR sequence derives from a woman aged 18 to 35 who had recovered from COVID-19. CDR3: CASSPTEGDTGELFF. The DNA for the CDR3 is TGTGCCAGCAGTCCCACCGAGGGGGACACCGGGGAGCTGTTTTTT.